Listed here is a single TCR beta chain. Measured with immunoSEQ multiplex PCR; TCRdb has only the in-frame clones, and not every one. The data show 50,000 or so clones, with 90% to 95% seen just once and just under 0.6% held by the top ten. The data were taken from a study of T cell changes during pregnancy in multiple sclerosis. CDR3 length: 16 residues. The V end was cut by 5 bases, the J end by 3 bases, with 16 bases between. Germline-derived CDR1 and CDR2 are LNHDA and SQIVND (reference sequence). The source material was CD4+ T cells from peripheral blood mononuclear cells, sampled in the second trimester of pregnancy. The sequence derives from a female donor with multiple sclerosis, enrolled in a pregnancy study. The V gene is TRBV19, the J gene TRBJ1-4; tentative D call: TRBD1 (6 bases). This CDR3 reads CASSSYHRASNEKLFF. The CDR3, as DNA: TGTGCCAGTAGTTCCTATCACAGGGCTTCTAATGAAAAACTGTTTTTT.